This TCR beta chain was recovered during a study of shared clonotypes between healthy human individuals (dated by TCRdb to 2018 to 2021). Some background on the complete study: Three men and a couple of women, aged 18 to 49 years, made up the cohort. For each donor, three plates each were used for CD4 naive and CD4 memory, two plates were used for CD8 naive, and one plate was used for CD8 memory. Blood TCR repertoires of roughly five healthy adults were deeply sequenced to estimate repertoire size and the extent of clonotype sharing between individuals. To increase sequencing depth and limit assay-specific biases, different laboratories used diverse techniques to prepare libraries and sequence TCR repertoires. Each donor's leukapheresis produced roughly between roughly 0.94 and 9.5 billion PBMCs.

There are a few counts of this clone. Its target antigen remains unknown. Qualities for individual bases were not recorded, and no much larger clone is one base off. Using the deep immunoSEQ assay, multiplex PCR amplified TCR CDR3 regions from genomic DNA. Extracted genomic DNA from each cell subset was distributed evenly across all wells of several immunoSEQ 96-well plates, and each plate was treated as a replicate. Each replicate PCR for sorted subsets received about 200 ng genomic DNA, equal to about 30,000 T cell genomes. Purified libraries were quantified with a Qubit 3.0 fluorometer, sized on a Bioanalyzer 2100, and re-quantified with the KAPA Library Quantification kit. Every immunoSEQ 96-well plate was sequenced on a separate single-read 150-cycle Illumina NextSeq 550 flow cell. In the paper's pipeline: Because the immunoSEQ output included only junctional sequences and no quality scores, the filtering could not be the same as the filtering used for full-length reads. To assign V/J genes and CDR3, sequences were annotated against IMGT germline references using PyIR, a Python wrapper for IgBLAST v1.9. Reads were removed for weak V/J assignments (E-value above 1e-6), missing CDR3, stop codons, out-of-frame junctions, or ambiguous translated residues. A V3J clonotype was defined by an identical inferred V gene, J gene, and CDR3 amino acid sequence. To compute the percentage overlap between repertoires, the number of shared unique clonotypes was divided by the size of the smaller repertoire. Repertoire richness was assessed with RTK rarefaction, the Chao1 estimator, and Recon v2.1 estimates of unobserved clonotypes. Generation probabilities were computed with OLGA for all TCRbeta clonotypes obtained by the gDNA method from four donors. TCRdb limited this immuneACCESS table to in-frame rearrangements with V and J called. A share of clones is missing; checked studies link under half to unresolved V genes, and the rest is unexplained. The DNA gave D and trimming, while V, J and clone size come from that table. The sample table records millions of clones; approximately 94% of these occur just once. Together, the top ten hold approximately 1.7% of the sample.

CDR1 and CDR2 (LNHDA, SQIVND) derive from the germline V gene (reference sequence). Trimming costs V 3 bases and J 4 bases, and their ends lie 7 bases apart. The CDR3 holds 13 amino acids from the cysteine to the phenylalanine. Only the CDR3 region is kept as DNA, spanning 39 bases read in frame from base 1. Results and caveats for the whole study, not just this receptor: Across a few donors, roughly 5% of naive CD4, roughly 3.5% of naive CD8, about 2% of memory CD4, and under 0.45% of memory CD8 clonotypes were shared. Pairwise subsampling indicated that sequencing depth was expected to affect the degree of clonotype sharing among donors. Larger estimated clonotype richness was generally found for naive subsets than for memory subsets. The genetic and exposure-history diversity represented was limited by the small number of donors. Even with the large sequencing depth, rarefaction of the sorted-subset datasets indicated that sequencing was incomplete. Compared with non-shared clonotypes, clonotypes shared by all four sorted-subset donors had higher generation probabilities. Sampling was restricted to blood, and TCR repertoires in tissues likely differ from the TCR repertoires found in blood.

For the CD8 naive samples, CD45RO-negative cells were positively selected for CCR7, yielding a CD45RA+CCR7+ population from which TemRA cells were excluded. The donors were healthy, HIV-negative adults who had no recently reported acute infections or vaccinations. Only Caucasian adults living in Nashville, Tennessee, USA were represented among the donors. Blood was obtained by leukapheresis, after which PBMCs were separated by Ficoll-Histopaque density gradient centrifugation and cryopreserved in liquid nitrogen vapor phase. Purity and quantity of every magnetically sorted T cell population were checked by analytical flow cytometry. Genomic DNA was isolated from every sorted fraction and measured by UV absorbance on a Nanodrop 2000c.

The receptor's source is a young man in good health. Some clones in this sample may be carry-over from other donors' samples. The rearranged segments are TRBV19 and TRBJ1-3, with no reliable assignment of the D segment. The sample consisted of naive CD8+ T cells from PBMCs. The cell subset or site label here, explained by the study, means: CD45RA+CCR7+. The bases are TGTGCCAGTAGTATCTTTGGGGGAAACACCATATATTTT. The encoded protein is CASSIFGGNTIYF.